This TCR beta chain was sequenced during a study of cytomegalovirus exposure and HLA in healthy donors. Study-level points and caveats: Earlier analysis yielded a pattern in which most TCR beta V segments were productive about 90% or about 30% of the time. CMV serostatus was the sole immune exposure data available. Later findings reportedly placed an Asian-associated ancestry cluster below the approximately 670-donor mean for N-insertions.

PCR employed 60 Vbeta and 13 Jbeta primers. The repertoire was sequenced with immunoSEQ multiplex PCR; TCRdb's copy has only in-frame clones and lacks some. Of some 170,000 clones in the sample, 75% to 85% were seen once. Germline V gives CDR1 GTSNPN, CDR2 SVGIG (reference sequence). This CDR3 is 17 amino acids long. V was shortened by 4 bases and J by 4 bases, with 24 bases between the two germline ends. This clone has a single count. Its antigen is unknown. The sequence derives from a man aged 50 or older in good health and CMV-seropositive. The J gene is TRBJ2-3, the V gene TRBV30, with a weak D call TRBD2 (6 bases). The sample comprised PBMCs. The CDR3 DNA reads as TGTGCCTGGACCGTCGGTTCTTGGGGAATAGCGGCAGATACGCAGTATTTT. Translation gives CAWTVGSWGIAADTQYF.